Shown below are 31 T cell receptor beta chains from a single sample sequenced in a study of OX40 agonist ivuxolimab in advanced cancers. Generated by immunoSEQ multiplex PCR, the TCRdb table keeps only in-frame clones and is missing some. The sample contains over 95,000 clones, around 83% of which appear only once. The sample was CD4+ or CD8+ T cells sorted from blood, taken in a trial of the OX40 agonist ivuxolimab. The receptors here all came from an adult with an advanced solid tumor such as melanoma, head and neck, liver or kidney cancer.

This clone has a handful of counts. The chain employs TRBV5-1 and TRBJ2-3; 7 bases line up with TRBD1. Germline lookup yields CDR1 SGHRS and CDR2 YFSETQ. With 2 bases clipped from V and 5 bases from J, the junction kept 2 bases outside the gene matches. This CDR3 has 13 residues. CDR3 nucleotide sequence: TGCGCCAGCAGCTTACGACAGGGAGATACGCAGTATTTT. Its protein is CASSLRQGDTQYF.

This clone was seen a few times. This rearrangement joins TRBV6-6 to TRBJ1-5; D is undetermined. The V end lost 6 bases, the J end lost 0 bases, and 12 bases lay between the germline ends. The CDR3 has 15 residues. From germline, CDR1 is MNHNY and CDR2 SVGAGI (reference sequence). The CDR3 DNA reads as TGTGCCAGCAGCCCCCAGAAGGGTAGCAATCAGCCCCAGCATTTT. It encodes CASSPQKGSNQPQHF.

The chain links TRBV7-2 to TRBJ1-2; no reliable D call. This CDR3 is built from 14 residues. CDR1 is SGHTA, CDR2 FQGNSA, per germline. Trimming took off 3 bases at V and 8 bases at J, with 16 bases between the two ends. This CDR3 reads CASSFRVNKNGYTF. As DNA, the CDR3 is TGTGCCAGCAGCTTTAGGGTCAACAAAAACGGCTACACCTTC.

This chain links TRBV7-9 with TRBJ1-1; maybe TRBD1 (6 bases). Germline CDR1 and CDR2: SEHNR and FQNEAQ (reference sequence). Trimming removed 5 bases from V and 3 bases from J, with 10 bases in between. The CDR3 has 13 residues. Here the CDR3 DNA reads TGTGCCAGCAGCGCAGGGGTGCACACTGAAGCTTTCTTT. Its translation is CASSAGVHTEAFF. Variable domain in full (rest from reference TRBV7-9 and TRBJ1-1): DTGVSQNPRHKITKRGQNVTFRCDPISEHNRLYWYRQTLGQGPEFLTYFQNEAQLEKSRLLSDRFSAERPKGSFSTLEIQRTEQGDSAMYLCASSAGVHTEAFFGQGTRLTVV.

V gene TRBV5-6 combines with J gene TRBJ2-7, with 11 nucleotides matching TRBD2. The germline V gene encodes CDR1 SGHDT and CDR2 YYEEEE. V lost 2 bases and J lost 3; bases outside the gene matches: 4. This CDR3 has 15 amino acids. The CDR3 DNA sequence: TGTGCCAGCAGCTTCCGACTAGCGGGGCGCTACGAGCAGTACTTC. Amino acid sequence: CASSFRLAGRYEQYF. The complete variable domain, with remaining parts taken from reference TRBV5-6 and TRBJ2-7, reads DAGVTQSPTHLIKTRGQQVTLRCSPKSGHDTVSWYQQALGQGPQFIFQYYEEEERQRGNFPDRFSGHQFPNYSSELNVNALLLGDSALYLCASSFRLAGRYEQYFGPGTRLTVT.

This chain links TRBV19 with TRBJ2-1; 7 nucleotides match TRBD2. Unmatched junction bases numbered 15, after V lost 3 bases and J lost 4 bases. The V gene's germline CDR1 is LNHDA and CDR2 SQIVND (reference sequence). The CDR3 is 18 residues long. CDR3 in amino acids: CASSIIRGGSGPYNEQFF. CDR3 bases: TGTGCCAGTAGTATTATCAGAGGTGGTAGCGGGCCTTACAATGAGCAGTTCTTC.

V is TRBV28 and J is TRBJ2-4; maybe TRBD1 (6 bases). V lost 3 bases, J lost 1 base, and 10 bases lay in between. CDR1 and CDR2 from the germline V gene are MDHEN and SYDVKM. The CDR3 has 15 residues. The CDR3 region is CASSLADRAKNIQYF. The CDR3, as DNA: TGTGCCAGCAGTTTGGCTGACAGGGCCAAAAACATTCAGTACTTC.

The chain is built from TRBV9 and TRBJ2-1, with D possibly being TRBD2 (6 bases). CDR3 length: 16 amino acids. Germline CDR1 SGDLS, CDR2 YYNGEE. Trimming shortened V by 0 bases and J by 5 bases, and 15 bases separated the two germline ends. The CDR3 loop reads CASSVAGARLHNEQFF. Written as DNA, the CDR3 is TGTGCCAGCAGCGTAGCGGGAGCTCGACTGCACAATGAGCAGTTCTTC. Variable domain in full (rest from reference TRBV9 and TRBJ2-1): DSGVTQTPKHLITATGQRVTLRCSPRSGDLSVYWYQQSLDQGLQFLIQYYNGEERAKGNILERFSAQQFPDLHSELNLSSLELGDSALYFCASSVAGARLHNEQFFGPGTRLTVL.

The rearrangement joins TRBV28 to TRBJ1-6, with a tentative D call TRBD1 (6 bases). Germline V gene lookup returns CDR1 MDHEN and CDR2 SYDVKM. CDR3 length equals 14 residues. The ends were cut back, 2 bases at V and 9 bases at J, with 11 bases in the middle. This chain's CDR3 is CASSLGQQGSPLHF. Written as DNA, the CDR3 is TGTGCCAGCAGTTTAGGACAGCAGGGTTCACCCCTCCACTTT.

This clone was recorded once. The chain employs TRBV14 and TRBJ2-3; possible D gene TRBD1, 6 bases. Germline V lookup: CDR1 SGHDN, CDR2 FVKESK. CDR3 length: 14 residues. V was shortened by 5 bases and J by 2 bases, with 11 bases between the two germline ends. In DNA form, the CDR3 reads TGTGCCAGCAGCTCAGGACAGATCACAGATACGCAGTATTTT. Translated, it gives CASSSGQITDTQYF.

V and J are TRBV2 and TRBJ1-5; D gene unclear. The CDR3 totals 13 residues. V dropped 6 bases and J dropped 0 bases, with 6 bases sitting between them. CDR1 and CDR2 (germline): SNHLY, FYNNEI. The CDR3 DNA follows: TGTGCCAGCAGGGACGGTAGCAATCAGCCCCAGCATTTT. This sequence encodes CASRDGSNQPQHF.

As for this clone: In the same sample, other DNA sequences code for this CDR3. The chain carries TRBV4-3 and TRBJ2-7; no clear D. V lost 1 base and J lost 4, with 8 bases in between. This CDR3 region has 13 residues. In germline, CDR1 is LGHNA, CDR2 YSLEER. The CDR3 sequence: CASSQVNGYEQYF. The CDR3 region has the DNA TGCGCCAGCAGCCAAGTCAACGGGTACGAGCAGTACTTC.

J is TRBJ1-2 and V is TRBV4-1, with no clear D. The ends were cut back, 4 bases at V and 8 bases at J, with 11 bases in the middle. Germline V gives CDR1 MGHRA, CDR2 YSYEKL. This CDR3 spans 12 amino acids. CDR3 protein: CASSPPTGGYTF. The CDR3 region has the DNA TGCGCCAGCAGCCCCCCGACGGGAGGCTACACCTTC.

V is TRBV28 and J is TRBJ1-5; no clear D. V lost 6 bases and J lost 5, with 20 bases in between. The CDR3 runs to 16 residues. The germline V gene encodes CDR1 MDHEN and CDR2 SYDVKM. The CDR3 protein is CASSDARTAGHQPQHF. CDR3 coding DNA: TGTGCCAGCAGCGACGCTCGGACGGCCGGCCATCAGCCCCAGCATTTT.

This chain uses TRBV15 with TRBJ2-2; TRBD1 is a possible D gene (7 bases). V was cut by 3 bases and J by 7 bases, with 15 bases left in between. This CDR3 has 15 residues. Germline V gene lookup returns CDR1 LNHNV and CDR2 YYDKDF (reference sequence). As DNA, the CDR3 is TGTGCCACCAGCAGGGGAGGACAGGACGGCGGGGAGCTGTTTTTT. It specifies CATSRGGQDGGELFF.

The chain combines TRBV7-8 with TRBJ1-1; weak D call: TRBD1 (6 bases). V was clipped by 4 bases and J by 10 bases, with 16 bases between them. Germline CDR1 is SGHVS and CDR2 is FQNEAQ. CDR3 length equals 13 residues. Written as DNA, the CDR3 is TGTGCCAGCAGCTCAAAGGGGCAGGGGACAGCTTTCTTT. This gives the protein CASSSKGQGTAFF.

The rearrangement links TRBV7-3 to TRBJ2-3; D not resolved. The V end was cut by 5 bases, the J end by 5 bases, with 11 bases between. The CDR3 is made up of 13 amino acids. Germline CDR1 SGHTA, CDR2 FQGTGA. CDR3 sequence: CASSTWAEDTQYF. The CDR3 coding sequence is TGTGCCAGCAGCACCTGGGCCGAAGATACGCAGTATTTT. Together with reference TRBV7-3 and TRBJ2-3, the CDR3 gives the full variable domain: GAGVSQTPSNKVTEKGKYVELRCDPISGHTALYWYRQSLGQGPEFLIYFQGTGAADDSGLPNDRFFAVRPEGSVSTLKIQRTERGDSAVYLCASSTWAEDTQYFGPGTRLTVL.

CDR3 DNA sequence: TGTGCCAGCAGTTTTTTCGGCGGGGAGCTGTTTTTT. Translation: CASSFFGGELFF. The genes are TRBV28 and TRBJ2-2; no firm D call. Trimming cost V 3 bases and J 7 bases, with 6 bases left between them. CDR1 and CDR2 (germline): MDHEN, SYDVKM. The CDR3 totals 12 residues.

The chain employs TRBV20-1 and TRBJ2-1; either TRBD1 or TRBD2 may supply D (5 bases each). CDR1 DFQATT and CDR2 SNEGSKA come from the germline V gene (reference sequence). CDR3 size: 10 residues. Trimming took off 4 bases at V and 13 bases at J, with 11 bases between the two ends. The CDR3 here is CSATLRGQFF. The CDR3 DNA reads TGCAGTGCTACTCTGAGGGGCCAGTTCTTC.

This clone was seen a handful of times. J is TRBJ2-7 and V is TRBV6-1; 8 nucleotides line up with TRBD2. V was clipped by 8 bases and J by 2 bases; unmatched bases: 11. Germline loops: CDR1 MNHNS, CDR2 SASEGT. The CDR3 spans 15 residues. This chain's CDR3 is CASSQRGGVAYEQYF. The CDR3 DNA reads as TGTGCCAGCTCCCAACGGGGGGGGGTCGCCTACGAGCAGTACTTC.

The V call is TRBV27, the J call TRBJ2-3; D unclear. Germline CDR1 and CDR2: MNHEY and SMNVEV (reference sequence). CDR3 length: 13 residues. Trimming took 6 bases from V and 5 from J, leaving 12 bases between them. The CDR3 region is CASRARGKDTQYF. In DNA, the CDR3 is TGTGCCAGCAGGGCAAGAGGTAAAGATACGCAGTATTTT.

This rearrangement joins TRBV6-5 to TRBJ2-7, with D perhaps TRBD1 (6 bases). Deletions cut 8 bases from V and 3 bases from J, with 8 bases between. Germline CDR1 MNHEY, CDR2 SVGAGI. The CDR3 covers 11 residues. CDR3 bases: TGTGCCAGCTCGGACAGCTACGAGCAGTACTTC. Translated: CASSDSYEQYF.

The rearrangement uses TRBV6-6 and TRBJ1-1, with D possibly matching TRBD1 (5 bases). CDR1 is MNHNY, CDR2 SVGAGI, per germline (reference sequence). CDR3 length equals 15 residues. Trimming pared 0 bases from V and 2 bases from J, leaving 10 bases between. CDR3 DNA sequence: TGTGCCAGCAGTTACTCGAGGGGTCTCAACACTGAAGCTTTCTTT. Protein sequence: CASSYSRGLNTEAFF.

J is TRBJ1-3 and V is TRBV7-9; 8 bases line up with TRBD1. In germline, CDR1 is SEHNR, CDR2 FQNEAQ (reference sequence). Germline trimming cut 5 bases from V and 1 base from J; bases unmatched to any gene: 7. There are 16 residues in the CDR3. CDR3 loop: CASSLGQGSSGNTIYF. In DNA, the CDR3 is TGTGCCAGCAGCCTCGGACAGGGAAGTTCTGGAAACACCATATATTTT.

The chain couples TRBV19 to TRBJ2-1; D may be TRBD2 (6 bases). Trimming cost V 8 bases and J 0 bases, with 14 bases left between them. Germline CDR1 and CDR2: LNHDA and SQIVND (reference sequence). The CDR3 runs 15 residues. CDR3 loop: CASCRRRGSYNEQFF. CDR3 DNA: TGTGCCAGTTGTCGGAGGAGGGGCTCCTACAATGAGCAGTTCTTC. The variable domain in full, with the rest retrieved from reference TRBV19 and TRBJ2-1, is DGGITQSPKYLFRKEGQNVTLSCEQNLNHDAMYWYRQDPGQGLRLIYYSQIVNDFQKGDIAEGYSVSREKKESFPLTVTSAQKNPTAFYLCASCRRRGSYNEQFFGPGTRLTVL.

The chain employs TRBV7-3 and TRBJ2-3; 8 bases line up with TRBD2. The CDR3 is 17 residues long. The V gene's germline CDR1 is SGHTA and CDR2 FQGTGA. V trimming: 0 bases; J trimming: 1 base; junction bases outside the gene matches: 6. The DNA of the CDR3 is TGTGCCAGCAGCTTAACGGGCCTAGCGGGTGGCACAGATACGCAGTATTTT. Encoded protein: CASSLTGLAGGTDTQYF.

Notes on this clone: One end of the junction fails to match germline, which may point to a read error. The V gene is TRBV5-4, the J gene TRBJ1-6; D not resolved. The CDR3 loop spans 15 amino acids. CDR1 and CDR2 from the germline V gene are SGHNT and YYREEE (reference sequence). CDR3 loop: CASSQGLFGDSPLHF. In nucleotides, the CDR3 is TGCGCCAGCAGCCAAGGTCTCTTCGGCGACTCACCCCTCCACTTT.

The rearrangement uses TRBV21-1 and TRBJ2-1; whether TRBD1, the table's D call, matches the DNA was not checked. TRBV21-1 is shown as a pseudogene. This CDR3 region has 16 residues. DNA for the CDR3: TGTGCCAGCCCTCAAAGGGACAGGGGCCCATACAATGAGCAGTTCTTC. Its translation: CASPQRDRGPYNEQFF.

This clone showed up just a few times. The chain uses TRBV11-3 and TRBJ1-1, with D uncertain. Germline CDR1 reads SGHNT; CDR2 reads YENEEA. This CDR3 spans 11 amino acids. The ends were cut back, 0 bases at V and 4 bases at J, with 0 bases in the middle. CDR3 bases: TGTGCCAGCAGCTTAGACACTGAAGCTTTCTTT. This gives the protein CASSLDTEAFF.

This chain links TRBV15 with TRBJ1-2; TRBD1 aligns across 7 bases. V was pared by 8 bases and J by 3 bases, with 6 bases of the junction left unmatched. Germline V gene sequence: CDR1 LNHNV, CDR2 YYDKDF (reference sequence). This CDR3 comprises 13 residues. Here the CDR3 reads CATSDRAYYGYTF. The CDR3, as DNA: TGTGCCACCTCAGACAGGGCATACTATGGCTACACCTTC.

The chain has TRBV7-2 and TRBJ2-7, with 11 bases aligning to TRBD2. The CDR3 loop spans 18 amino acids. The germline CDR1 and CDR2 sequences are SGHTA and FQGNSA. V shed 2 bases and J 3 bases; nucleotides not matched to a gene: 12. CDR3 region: CASSLKGATSGRNYEQYF. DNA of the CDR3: TGTGCCAGCAGCTTAAAGGGGGCCACTAGCGGGAGAAACTACGAGCAGTACTTC.